The 28 T cell receptor beta chains below come from one sample, sequenced in a study of beta chain features in type 1 diabetes. Study outcomes and limitations: For Type 1 diabetes patients, all four CD4+ subsets carried TCRB CDR3s that were moderately but significantly shorter.

The isolated RNA, all of it, was reverse transcribed, so expressed TCRB transcripts were what got sequenced. Produced via immunoSEQ multiplex PCR; TCRdb's table is partial and in-frame only. The sample lists more than 12,000 clones; roughly 67% were seen once. Their recognized antigens are unknown. The sequenced material came from stem cell memory CD4+ T cells from blood. The receptors come from a woman aged 18-29 years with type 1 diabetes.

This chain joins TRBV5-6 and TRBJ2-5; tentative D call: TRBD1 (7 bases). Germline lookup yields CDR1 SGHDT and CDR2 YYEEEE. V was pared by 4 bases and J by 1 base, with 17 bases between. The CDR3 has 16 amino acids. CDR3: CASSARGTDTQETQYF. The CDR3 DNA reads TGTGCCAGCAGCGCACGGGGGACAGACACCCAAGAGACCCAGTACTTC.

The chain joins TRBV19 to TRBJ2-1; D perhaps matches TRBD2 (6 bases). Looked up from germline, CDR1 is LNHDA and CDR2 is SQIVND (reference sequence). The V end was cut by 9 bases, the J end by 1 base, with 10 bases between. The CDR3 has 13 amino acids. CDR3 in amino acids: CASRDFSYNEQFF. Written as DNA, the CDR3 is TGTGCCAGCCGGGACTTTTCCTACAATGAGCAGTTCTTC.

This chain uses TRBV28 with TRBJ2-1, with 7 bases fitting TRBD1. V shed 3 bases, J shed 14 bases, and the junction held 7 bases outside the gene matches. The CDR3 is 12 residues long. The V gene's germline CDR1 is MDHEN and CDR2 SYDVKM. CDR3: CASSFINRGEFF. In DNA form, the CDR3 reads TGTGCCAGCAGTTTTATCAACAGGGGTGAGTTCTTC.

The chain recombines TRBV2 with TRBJ2-3, with D maybe TRBD1 (7 bases). Germline V CDR1 and CDR2: SNHLY, FYNNEI. Trimming left V 6 bases short and J 8 bases short, with 24 bases between. This CDR3 comprises 16 residues. The DNA of the CDR3 is TGTGCCAGCAGGGCCCAGGGGGGTCGTAGGGTAGGTACGCAGTATTTT. Protein sequence: CASRAQGGRRVGTQYF. The full variable domain, with the rest looked up from reference TRBV2 and TRBJ2-3, is EPEVTQTPSHQVTQMGQEVILRCVPISNHLYFYWYRQILGQKVEFLVSFYNNEISEKSEIFDDQFSVERPDGSNFTLKIRSTKLEDSAMYFCASRAQGGRRVGTQYFGPGTRLTVL.

This clone was found a few times. The CDR3 loop is CASSLYPRGGGQPQHF. In nucleotides, the CDR3 is TGTGCCAGCAGCCTCTATCCCAGGGGCGGCGGTCAGCCCCAGCATTTT. The chain combines TRBV7-6 with TRBJ1-5; the D gene is possibly TRBD1 (6 bases). Between the trimmed V and J ends, which lost 5 bases and 6 bases, there was a span of 20 bases. Germline-derived CDR1 and CDR2 are SGHVS and FNYEAQ. The CDR3 is 16 amino acids.

The chain combines TRBV10-1 with TRBJ2-3; 8 bases fit TRBD1. The CDR3 consists of 13 residues. Germline lookup yields CDR1 WNHNN and CDR2 SYGVQD (reference sequence). The ends lost 10 bases at V and 0 bases at J; junction bases unmatched: 3. As DNA, the CDR3 is TGCGCCACGGGACAGGACAGCACAGATACGCAGTATTTT. This codes for CATGQDSTDTQYF.

V is TRBV18 and J is TRBJ1-4; the D gene is possibly TRBD1 (5 bases). Trimming removed 6 bases from V and 0 bases from J, with 14 bases in between. The CDR3 is 16 amino acids. CDR1 is KGHSH, CDR2 LQKENI, per germline. The chain's CDR3 is CASSPNGGTTNEKLFF. The CDR3 coding sequence is TGTGCCAGCTCCCCCAACGGGGGAACAACTAATGAAAAACTGTTTTTT.

This chain joins TRBV2 and TRBJ1-1; D is undetermined. Germline CDR1 reads SNHLY; CDR2 reads FYNNEI. There are 13 residues in the CDR3. Trimming took off 3 bases at V and 0 bases at J, with 5 bases between the two ends. CDR3 sequence: CASSDTLNTEAFF. Here the CDR3 DNA reads TGTGCCAGCAGTGACACACTGAACACTGAAGCTTTCTTT. The complete variable domain, with remaining parts taken from reference TRBV2 and TRBJ1-1, reads EPEVTQTPSHQVTQMGQEVILRCVPISNHLYFYWYRQILGQKVEFLVSFYNNEISEKSEIFDDQFSVERPDGSNFTLKIRSTKLEDSAMYFCASSDTLNTEAFFGQGTRLTVV.

V is TRBV7-2 and J is TRBJ1-6; possibly TRBD1 for D (5 bases). CDR1 and CDR2 from the germline V gene are SGHTA and FQGNSA. The length of the CDR3 is 17 residues. With 2 bases removed from V and 4 bases from J, the gap between germline ends came to 15 bases. This CDR3 reads CASSLSGSRGYNSPLHF. CDR3 DNA sequence: TGTGCCAGCAGCTTATCTGGGTCTCGGGGGTATAATTCACCCCTCCACTTT.

In DNA, the CDR3 is TGTGCCAGCAGGCCCGGACTGGCGAACACCGGGGAGCTGTTTTTT. The encoded protein is CASRPGLANTGELFF. The V gene is TRBV2, the J gene TRBJ2-2; D might be TRBD2 (5 bases). Germline-derived CDR1 and CDR2 are SNHLY and FYNNEI. The CDR3 totals 15 residues. V gave up 6 bases and J gave up 0 bases, with 11 bases separating them.

This clone was detected a few times. The chain employs TRBV30 and TRBJ2-3, with TRBD2 matching over 12 bases. J gave up 6 bases and V 5 bases, and 6 bases lay outside the gene matches. There are 14 residues in the CDR3. In germline, CDR1 is GTSNPN, CDR2 SVGIG (reference sequence). The CDR3 DNA sequence: TGTGCCTGGTCGAGGACTAGCGGGACCGATACGCAGTATTTT. Translating it yields CAWSRTSGTDTQYF.

The chain recombines TRBV7-2 with TRBJ1-2; D gene ambiguous. Germline CDR1 is SGHTA and CDR2 is FQGNSA. The CDR3 is 15 amino acids. V was trimmed by 4 bases and J by 7 bases, leaving 19 bases between them. Written as DNA, the CDR3 is TGTGCCAGCAGCTCTTATGCGTCGTTGGGAGGTGGCTACACCTTC. Its protein is CASSSYASLGGGYTF.

This chain uses TRBV5-1 with TRBJ1-5, with D uncertain. V lost 0 bases to trimming and J lost 1 base, with 5 bases between them. CDR1 and CDR2 from the germline V gene are SGHRS and YFSETQ. The CDR3 is made up of 14 amino acids. In DNA form, the CDR3 reads TGCGCCAGCAGCTTGGGAGAGAGCAATCAGCCCCAGCATTTT. It encodes CASSLGESNQPQHF.

The CDR3 here is CASSVAASGMTDTQYF. The CDR3 nucleotides read TGTGCCAGCAGCGTAGCGGCTAGCGGGATGACAGATACGCAGTATTTT. This chain joins TRBV9 and TRBJ2-3, with 9 positions matching TRBD2. With V trimmed by 0 bases and J by 3 bases, 5 bases remained unmatched. Germline V CDR1 and CDR2: SGDLS, YYNGEE. This CDR3 region has 16 residues.

The sample holds one count of this clone. The chain's CDR3 is CASSLKPSGTDTQYF. The CDR3 bases are TGTGCCAGCAGCTTAAAGCCTAGCGGCACAGATACGCAGTATTTT. This chain uses TRBV7-3 with TRBJ2-3, with D tentatively TRBD2 (6 bases). This CDR3 has 15 residues. Per the germline V gene, CDR1 is SGHTA and CDR2 is FQGTGA. Between the trimmed V and J ends, which lost 1 base and 1 base, there was a span of 9 bases.

CDR3 in DNA: TGCAGCGTTAAAAGACAGTCTGTAATAGAAAAACTGTTTTTT. Its translation is CSVKRQSVIEKLFF. V gene TRBV29-1 combines with J gene TRBJ1-4; the D gene is possibly TRBD1 (5 bases). V lost 5 bases and J lost 8, with 18 bases in between. The CDR3 runs 14 residues. Germline assignment: CDR1 SQVTM and CDR2 ANQGSEA.

This clone was detected once. The chain has TRBV6-1 and TRBJ2-3; 9 bases map to TRBD2. From germline, CDR1 is MNHNS and CDR2 SASEGT. V was clipped by 2 bases and J by 4 bases; unmatched bases: 4. The CDR3 is 15 amino acids. The CDR3 loop reads CASSELGGRADTQYF. For the CDR3, the DNA is TGTGCCAGCAGTGAATTGGGCGGGAGGGCAGATACGCAGTATTTT.

The CDR3 is CASSLTPGASYNEQFF. In DNA, the CDR3 is TGTGCCAGCAGCCTCACCCCTGGGGCTTCCTACAATGAGCAGTTCTTC. The rearrangement links TRBV7-8 to TRBJ2-1; a possible D gene is TRBD1 (5 bases). CDR3 size: 16 residues. The V gene lost 5 bases and the J gene lost 1 base, with 15 bases spanning the gap. Germline CDR1 and CDR2: SGHVS and FQNEAQ.

The V gene is TRBV7-2, the J gene TRBJ2-5, with TRBD2 matching over 13 bases. This CDR3 is 17 amino acids long. V was pared by 5 bases and J by 4 bases, with 10 bases of the junction left unmatched. Germline CDR1 is SGHTA and CDR2 is FQGNSA. CDR3 sequence: CASSPRGTSGNGETQYF. Here the CDR3 DNA reads TGTGCCAGCAGCCCGAGAGGGACTAGCGGGAATGGAGAGACCCAGTACTTC.

The chain joins TRBV6-5 to TRBJ2-5, with 11 bases fitting TRBD1. The DNA end is a closer match to TRBJ2-7, so the J assignment may be wrong. This CDR3 comprises 15 residues. The germline V gene encodes CDR1 MNHEY and CDR2 SVGAGI. The CDR3 sequence is CASTPGTGGSYEQYF. The CDR3 bases are TGTGCCAGCACCCCCGGGACAGGGGGTTCCTACGAGCAGTACTTC.

The chain is built from TRBV25-1 and TRBJ1-6; the D gene is possibly TRBD1 (6 bases). Looked up from germline, CDR1 is MGHDK and CDR2 is SYGVNS. The V gene lost 4 bases and the J gene lost 14 bases, with 9 bases spanning the gap. The CDR3 sequence is 11 residues long. The CDR3 DNA is TGTGCCAGCAGTGGAGCAGGGGCCCTCCACTTT. It yields the protein CASSGAGALHF.

The chain has TRBV6-5 and TRBJ1-4; 8 nucleotides line up with TRBD1. Germline V CDR1 and CDR2: MNHEY, SVGAGI. The CDR3 has 14 amino acids. Germline trimming cut 5 bases from V and 6 bases from J; bases unmatched to any gene: 5. This chain's CDR3 is CASSPGQGDEKLFF. CDR3 in DNA: TGTGCCAGCAGTCCCGGACAGGGCGATGAAAAACTGTTTTTT.

The sample holds one count of this clone. The J gene is TRBJ2-5, the V gene TRBV11-2, with unresolved D. Germline assignment: CDR1 SGHAT and CDR2 FQNNGV. The length of the CDR3 is 13 residues. V was trimmed by 3 bases and J by 3 bases, leaving 8 bases between them. This CDR3 is CASSLGWEETQYF. The CDR3 nucleotides are TGTGCCAGCAGCTTGGGCTGGGAAGAGACCCAGTACTTC.

This clone has just a few counts. This sequence joins TRBV6-5 and TRBJ1-6; no reliable D call. The V and J ends lost 2 bases and 8 bases respectively, with 7 bases between them. This CDR3 region has 13 residues. Germline V gene sequence: CDR1 MNHEY, CDR2 SVGAGI. CDR3: CASSYLSDSPLHF. CDR3 nucleotide sequence: TGTGCCAGCAGTTACCTTTCAGATTCACCCCTCCACTTT.

The V gene is TRBV14, the J gene TRBJ1-6; no reliable D call. V was cut by 0 bases and J by 9 bases, with 6 bases left in between. Germline V CDR1 and CDR2: SGHDN, FVKESK. This CDR3 contains 13 residues. In nucleotides, the CDR3 is TGTGCCAGCAGCCAAGATCGAGGTTCACCCCTCCACTTT. It yields the protein CASSQDRGSPLHF. The full variable domain, rest sourced from reference TRBV14 and TRBJ1-6, is EAGVTQFPSHSVIEKGQTVTLRCDPISGHDNLYWYRRVMGKEIKFLLHFVKESKQDESGMPNNRFLAERTGGTYSTLKVQPAELEDSGVYFCASSQDRGSPLHFGNGTRLTVT.

In this sample, this clone turned up a few times. This chain links TRBV6-5 with TRBJ1-1; D might be TRBD1 (6 bases). CDR1 is MNHEY, CDR2 SVGAGI, per germline. With 7 bases removed from V and 2 bases from J, the gap between germline ends came to 14 bases. This CDR3 spans 14 amino acids. CDR3 nucleotides: TGTGCCAGCACTCCACAGGGATCAAACACTGAAGCTTTCTTT. Encoded protein: CASTPQGSNTEAFF.

J is TRBJ2-1 and V is TRBV5-1, with TRBD2 matching over 11 bases. Per the germline V gene, CDR1 is SGHRS and CDR2 is YFSETQ. The CDR3 sequence is 16 residues long. V lost 0 bases to trimming and J lost 3 bases; unmatched junction nucleotides: 2. The CDR3 region is CASSLGLAGGYNEQFF. The CDR3, as DNA: TGCGCCAGCAGCTTGGGCCTAGCGGGGGGCTACAATGAGCAGTTCTTC.

In this sample, this clone turned up a few times. The V and J genes are TRBV21-1 and TRBJ1-2; TRBD1 is the table's D call and was not checked against the DNA. TRBV21-1 is listed as a pseudogene. This CDR3 contains 13 residues. The DNA for the CDR3 is TGTGCCAGCAGCAAAGACAGGGACTATGGCTACACCTTC. Amino acids: CASSKDRDYGYTF.